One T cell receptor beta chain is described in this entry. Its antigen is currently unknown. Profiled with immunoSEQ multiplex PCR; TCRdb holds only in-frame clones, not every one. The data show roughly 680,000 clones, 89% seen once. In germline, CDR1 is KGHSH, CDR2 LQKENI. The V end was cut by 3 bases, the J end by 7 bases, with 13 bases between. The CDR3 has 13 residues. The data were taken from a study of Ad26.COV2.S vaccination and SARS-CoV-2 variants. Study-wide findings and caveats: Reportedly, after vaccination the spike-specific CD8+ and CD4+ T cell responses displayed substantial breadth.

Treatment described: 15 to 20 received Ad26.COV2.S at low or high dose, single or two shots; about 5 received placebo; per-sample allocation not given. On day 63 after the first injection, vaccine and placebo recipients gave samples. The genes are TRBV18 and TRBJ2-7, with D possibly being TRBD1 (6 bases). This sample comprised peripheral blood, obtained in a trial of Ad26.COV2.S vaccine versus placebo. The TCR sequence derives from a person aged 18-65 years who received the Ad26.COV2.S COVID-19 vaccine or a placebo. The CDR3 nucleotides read TGTGCCAGCTCACCCGGGACAACGGAGGAGCAGTACTTC. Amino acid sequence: CASSPGTTEEQYF.